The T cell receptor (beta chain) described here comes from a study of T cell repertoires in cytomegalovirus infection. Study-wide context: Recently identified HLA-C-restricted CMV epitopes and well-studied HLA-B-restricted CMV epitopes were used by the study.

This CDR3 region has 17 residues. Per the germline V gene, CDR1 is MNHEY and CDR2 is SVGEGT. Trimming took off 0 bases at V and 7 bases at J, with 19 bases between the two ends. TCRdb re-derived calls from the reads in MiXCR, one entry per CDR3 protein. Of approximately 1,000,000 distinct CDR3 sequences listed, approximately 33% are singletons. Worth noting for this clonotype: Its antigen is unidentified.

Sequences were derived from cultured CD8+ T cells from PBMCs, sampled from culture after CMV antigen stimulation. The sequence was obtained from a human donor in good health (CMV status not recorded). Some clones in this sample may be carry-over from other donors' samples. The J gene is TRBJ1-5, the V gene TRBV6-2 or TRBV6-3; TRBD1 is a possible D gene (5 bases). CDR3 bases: TGTGCCAGCAGTTACTCGACCCTCGTGGGGCTAGGACAGCCCCAGCATTTT. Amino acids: CASSYSTLVGLGQPQHF.